The 27 T cell receptor beta chains below come from one sample, sequenced in a study of T cells in Graves' hyperthyroidism and ophthalmopathy. From RNA transcripts, TCR beta CDR3 regions were amplified. First-round RT-PCR targeting the TCR CDR3 was performed with the HTBI primer set. TCRdb re-called the multiplex PCR reads with MiXCR, one entry per CDR3 protein. The data show about 360,000 distinct CDR3 sequences, 19% seen once. The sample taken for sequencing was blood. These receptor sequences come from a young woman with Graves' hyperthyroidism.

This clonotype appeared once. The J gene is TRBJ2-5, the V gene TRBV7-2; D is undetermined. Germline CDR1 is SGHTA and CDR2 is FQGNSA. The CDR3 is 12 residues long. V was cut by 2 bases and J by 3 bases, with 4 bases left in between. This CDR3 reads CASSLYKETQYF. The CDR3 region has the DNA TGTGCCAGCAGCTTATATAAAGAGACCCAGTACTTC.

This clonotype was found many times. The chain links TRBV2 to TRBJ1-5; 7 bases line up with TRBD1. The CDR3 is made up of 14 amino acids. J lost 11 bases, V lost 0 bases, and 7 bases had no gene match. Germline V gives CDR1 SNHLY, CDR2 FYNNEI. In nucleotides, the CDR3 is TGTGCCAGCAGTGAAGCGGGACAGATTGTAACCCAGCATTTT. It encodes CASSEAGQIVTQHF.

There are a few counts of this clonotype. The chain joins TRBV18 to TRBJ1-1; weak D call: TRBD1 (5 bases). V lost 4 bases to trimming and J lost 4 bases, with 13 bases between them. Germline V CDR1 and CDR2: KGHSH, LQKENI. The CDR3 totals 14 residues. The CDR3, as DNA: TGTGCCAGCTCACTCTGGGGGGGATCCACTGAAGCTTTCTTT. It translates to CASSLWGGSTEAFF.

There are many counts of this clonotype. The chain combines TRBV7-9 with TRBJ1-2, with D possibly being TRBD1 (5 bases). CDR1 is SEHNR, CDR2 FQNEAQ, per germline (reference sequence). This CDR3 comprises 15 residues. Trimming pared 1 base from V and 4 bases from J, leaving 13 bases between. The DNA of the CDR3 is TGTGCCAGCAGCTTAGGAGAGGGGTTTCGCTATGGCTACACCTTC. It codes for CASSLGEGFRYGYTF.

There are a few counts of this clonotype. The rearrangement uses TRBV3-1 and TRBJ1-5; D is ambiguous. The CDR3 runs 13 residues. Germline CDR1 and CDR2: LGHDT and YNNKEL (reference sequence). V lost 0 bases and J 4 bases, leaving 4 bases between the germline ends. The CDR3 DNA sequence: TGTGCCAGCAGCCAAGAGTGGAATCAGCCCCAGCATTTT. Translating it yields CASSQEWNQPQHF.

V usage is TRBV11-2 and J usage is TRBJ1-3, with D unresolved. In germline, CDR1 is SGHAT, CDR2 FQNNGV. This CDR3 is built from 15 residues. Trimming removed 1 base from V and 4 bases from J, with 11 bases in between. CDR3 in amino acids: CASSLGSVRGNTIYF. CDR3 bases: TGTGCCAGCAGCTTAGGTTCCGTCAGGGGAAACACCATATATTTT.

This clonotype was seen ten or more times. The CDR3 bases are TGTGCCAGCAGCGTAGAGGGGAGGACAGGCGGGACTGAAGCTTTCTTT. Its translation is CASSVEGRTGGTEAFF. The chain uses TRBV9 and TRBJ1-1; TRBD1 matches at 7 bases. The V segment lost 0 bases and the J segment 5 bases; nucleotides outside the gene matches: 10. Germline lookup yields CDR1 SGDLS and CDR2 YYNGEE. The CDR3 is made up of 16 amino acids.

This clonotype was observed many times. V gene TRBV19 combines with J gene TRBJ1-5; D might be TRBD1 (5 bases). With 3 bases removed from V and 4 bases from J, the gap between germline ends came to 7 bases. Germline V gene sequence: CDR1 LNHDA, CDR2 SQIVND (reference sequence). The CDR3 extends over 13 amino acids. DNA of the CDR3: TGTGCCAGTAGTATTTACAGGAATCAGCCCCAGCATTTT. Encoded protein: CASSIYRNQPQHF.

J is TRBJ1-6 and V is TRBV5-4; D is unresolved. V shed 2 bases and J shed 9 bases, with 15 bases lying between them. Germline CDR1 and CDR2: SGHNT and YYREEE (reference sequence). The CDR3 has 15 residues. The DNA of the CDR3 is TGTGCCAGCAGCTTTTTCCCCGCCCCCATTTCACCCCTCCACTTT. It yields the protein CASSFFPAPISPLHF.

This clonotype has a count of ten or more. As DNA, the CDR3 is TGTACCTTGGGGTACCGTCCCGGGACCGATACTCTTTCCCCCGAAGAGACCCAGTACTTC. Translating gives CTLGYRPGTDTLSPEETQYF. The gene calls are TRBV6-2 or TRBV6-3 and TRBJ2-5, with D tentatively TRBD1 or TRBD2 (5 bases each). CDR1 and CDR2 from the germline V gene are MNHEY and SVGEGT. This CDR3 has 20 residues.

This clonotype was recorded many times. The V gene is TRBV11-1, the J gene TRBJ1-1; 7 nucleotides line up with TRBD1. From germline, CDR1 is SGHAT and CDR2 FQDESV (reference sequence). Trimming took 4 bases from V and 5 from J; bases not matched to a gene: 13. CDR3 length equals 16 residues. CDR3 DNA sequence: TGTGCCAGCAGCTCATCCCAGGGGGGGCCCGCGACTGAAGCTTTCTTT. This translates into CASSSSQGGPATEAFF.

This clonotype has at least ten counts. The rearrangement joins TRBV3-1 to TRBJ1-1, with 8 bases that match TRBD1. Per the germline V gene, CDR1 is LGHDT and CDR2 is YNNKEL (reference sequence). The CDR3 sequence is 13 residues long. V gave up 0 bases and J gave up 10 bases; unmatched junction bases: 4. In nucleotides, the CDR3 is TGTGCCAGCAGCCAAGAACAGGGGGGCGTAGCTTTCTTT. This codes for CASSQEQGGVAFF.

This clonotype was recorded at least ten times. The gene calls are TRBV30 and TRBJ2-5, with no clear D. The CDR3 spans 15 residues. Germline V lookup: CDR1 GTSNPN, CDR2 SVGIG (reference sequence). V lost 2 bases to trimming and J lost 1 base, with 14 bases between them. This chain's CDR3 is CAWSLDTSAQETQYF. DNA for the CDR3: TGTGCCTGGAGTCTTGACACCTCGGCCCAAGAGACCCAGTACTTC.

There are many counts of this clonotype. The rearrangement uses TRBV5-1 and TRBJ2-7; tentatively, D is TRBD2 (6 bases). Trimming cost V 4 bases and J 1 base, with 9 bases left between them. The CDR3 totals 13 residues. CDR1 and CDR2 (germline): SGHRS, YFSETQ. The CDR3 spells CASSEGTSYEQYF. CDR3 nucleotides: TGCGCCAGCAGCGAGGGGACTTCCTACGAGCAGTACTTC.

This clonotype came up many times. The DNA of the CDR3 is TGTGCCAGTAGTACTCGACAGGGGGCCTCGGATAGCAATCAGCCCCAGCATTTT. Translating gives CASSTRQGASDSNQPQHF. J is TRBJ1-5 and V is TRBV19; TRBD1 agrees at 10 bases. J gave up 0 bases and V 4 bases, and 9 bases lay outside the gene matches. The CDR3 is made up of 18 amino acids. CDR1 and CDR2 (germline): LNHDA, SQIVND (reference sequence).

This sequence joins TRBV6-5 and TRBJ1-1; weak D call: TRBD1 (5 bases). The germline gives CDR1 MNHEY, CDR2 SVGAGI. V was pared by 2 bases and J by 0 bases, with 16 bases between. This CDR3 region has 17 residues. CDR3 DNA: TGTGCCAGCAGTTACGTAAACTACAGGCGCATGAACACTGAAGCTTTCTTT. Amino acids: CASSYVNYRRMNTEAFF.

The chain uses TRBV12-3 or TRBV12-4 and TRBJ2-5; D perhaps matches TRBD2 (6 bases). V was clipped by 5 bases and J by 2 bases, with 15 bases between them. This CDR3 is built from 15 residues. CDR3 amino acids: CASSRYLANQETQYF. The CDR3 coding sequence is TGTGCCAGCAGTCGGTACCTAGCGAATCAAGAGACCCAGTACTTC.

This clonotype came up many times. The rearrangement joins TRBV5-8 to TRBJ1-1; D may be TRBD1 (6 bases). Trimming removed 0 bases at V and 6 bases at J, with 15 bases between. The CDR3 totals 15 residues. The germline V gene has CDR1 SGHTS and CDR2 YDEGEE. The CDR3 nucleotides are TGTGCCAGCAGCTTGGCCAATACAGGGTCTGCTGAAGCTTTCTTT. Amino acid sequence: CASSLANTGSAEAFF.

The chain has TRBV27 and TRBJ1-1; 8 bases align to TRBD1. In germline, CDR1 is MNHEY, CDR2 SMNVEV (reference sequence). The length of the CDR3 is 14 residues. Unmatched junction bases numbered 6, after V lost 4 bases and J lost 5 bases. CDR3 sequence (DNA): TGTGCCAGCAGTTATCAGGGGGCGCAAACTGAAGCTTTCTTT. As protein: CASSYQGAQTEAFF.

This clonotype showed up many times. V and J are TRBV5-1 and TRBJ2-7, with 7 bases identical to TRBD1. V dropped 1 base and J dropped 12; count of bases not matched to a gene: 13. The CDR3 consists of 14 residues. Germline values: CDR1 SGHRS, CDR2 YFSETQ. CDR3 region: CASSLQGDTPPPYF. CDR3 in DNA: TGCGCCAGCAGCTTGCAGGGGGACACCCCTCCCCCGTACTTC.

This clonotype was found many times. The chain has TRBV12-3 or TRBV12-4 and TRBJ1-5; 7 bases line up with TRBD1. The CDR3 runs 16 residues. After removal of 7 bases from V and 4 bases from J, the junction contained 13 bases not matched to a gene. CDR3 region: CASTPQGGARNQPQHF. DNA of the CDR3: TGTGCCAGCACCCCCCAGGGGGGGGCAAGGAATCAGCCCCAGCATTTT.

This clonotype was observed at least ten times. This chain uses TRBV27 with TRBJ1-2, with D possibly TRBD1 on 6 matching bases. This CDR3 comprises 14 residues. Germline loops: CDR1 MNHEY, CDR2 SMNVEV (reference sequence). V lost 3 bases, J lost 6 bases, and 14 bases lay in between. Written as DNA, the CDR3 is TGTGCCAGCAGTTTTGTGGGGGCCCTTGATGGCTACACCTTC. It codes for CASSFVGALDGYTF.

This clonotype was detected many times. This chain uses TRBV2 with TRBJ2-2, with D possibly being TRBD1 (6 bases). The CDR3 sequence is 14 residues long. CDR1 is SNHLY and CDR2 is FYNNEI in the germline V gene. Between the trimmed V and J ends, which lost 6 bases and 6 bases, there was a span of 14 bases. The CDR3 DNA reads as TGTGCCAGCAGCGTCCGGACAGCCCCCGGGGAGCTGTTTTTT. Its translation: CASSVRTAPGELFF.

Many counts were recorded for this clonotype. This chain joins TRBV9 and TRBJ2-5; 8 bases line up with TRBD2. The V and J ends lost 3 bases and 7 bases, in that order; junction bases with no gene match: 5. The CDR3 length is 13 residues. Germline V gene lookup returns CDR1 SGDLS and CDR2 YYNGEE. Here the CDR3 DNA reads TGTGCCAGCAGCGAGGGACTAGAGGGGACCCAGTACTTC. It translates to CASSEGLEGTQYF.

This clonotype showed up many times. The rearrangement joins TRBV12-3 or TRBV12-4 to TRBJ1-3, with 8 bases lining up with TRBD1. The ends lost 5 bases at V and 0 bases at J; junction bases unmatched: 3. CDR3 length: 15 amino acids. The CDR3 protein is CASSPTGGSGNTIYF. CDR3 nucleotide sequence: TGTGCCAGCAGTCCAACAGGGGGCTCTGGAAACACCATATATTTT.

This clonotype was recorded at least ten times. This chain uses TRBV27 with TRBJ2-7; 11 bases agree with TRBD2. Germline assignment: CDR1 MNHEY and CDR2 SMNVEV (reference sequence). V shed 3 bases and J 3 bases; nucleotides not matched to a gene: 4. This CDR3 comprises 15 residues. The CDR3 coding sequence is TGTGCCAGCAGTTTTGGGCTAGCGGGGGGCTACGAGCAGTACTTC. This codes for CASSFGLAGGYEQYF.

The V call is TRBV10-3, the J call TRBJ2-5; D is ambiguous. The CDR3 is 13 amino acids. V gave up 1 base and J gave up 3 bases, with 6 bases separating them. From germline, CDR1 is ENHRY and CDR2 SYGVKD. CDR3 coding DNA: TGTGCCATCAGTGAGTGGGGTAAAGAGACCCAGTACTTC. Its translation: CAISEWGKETQYF.